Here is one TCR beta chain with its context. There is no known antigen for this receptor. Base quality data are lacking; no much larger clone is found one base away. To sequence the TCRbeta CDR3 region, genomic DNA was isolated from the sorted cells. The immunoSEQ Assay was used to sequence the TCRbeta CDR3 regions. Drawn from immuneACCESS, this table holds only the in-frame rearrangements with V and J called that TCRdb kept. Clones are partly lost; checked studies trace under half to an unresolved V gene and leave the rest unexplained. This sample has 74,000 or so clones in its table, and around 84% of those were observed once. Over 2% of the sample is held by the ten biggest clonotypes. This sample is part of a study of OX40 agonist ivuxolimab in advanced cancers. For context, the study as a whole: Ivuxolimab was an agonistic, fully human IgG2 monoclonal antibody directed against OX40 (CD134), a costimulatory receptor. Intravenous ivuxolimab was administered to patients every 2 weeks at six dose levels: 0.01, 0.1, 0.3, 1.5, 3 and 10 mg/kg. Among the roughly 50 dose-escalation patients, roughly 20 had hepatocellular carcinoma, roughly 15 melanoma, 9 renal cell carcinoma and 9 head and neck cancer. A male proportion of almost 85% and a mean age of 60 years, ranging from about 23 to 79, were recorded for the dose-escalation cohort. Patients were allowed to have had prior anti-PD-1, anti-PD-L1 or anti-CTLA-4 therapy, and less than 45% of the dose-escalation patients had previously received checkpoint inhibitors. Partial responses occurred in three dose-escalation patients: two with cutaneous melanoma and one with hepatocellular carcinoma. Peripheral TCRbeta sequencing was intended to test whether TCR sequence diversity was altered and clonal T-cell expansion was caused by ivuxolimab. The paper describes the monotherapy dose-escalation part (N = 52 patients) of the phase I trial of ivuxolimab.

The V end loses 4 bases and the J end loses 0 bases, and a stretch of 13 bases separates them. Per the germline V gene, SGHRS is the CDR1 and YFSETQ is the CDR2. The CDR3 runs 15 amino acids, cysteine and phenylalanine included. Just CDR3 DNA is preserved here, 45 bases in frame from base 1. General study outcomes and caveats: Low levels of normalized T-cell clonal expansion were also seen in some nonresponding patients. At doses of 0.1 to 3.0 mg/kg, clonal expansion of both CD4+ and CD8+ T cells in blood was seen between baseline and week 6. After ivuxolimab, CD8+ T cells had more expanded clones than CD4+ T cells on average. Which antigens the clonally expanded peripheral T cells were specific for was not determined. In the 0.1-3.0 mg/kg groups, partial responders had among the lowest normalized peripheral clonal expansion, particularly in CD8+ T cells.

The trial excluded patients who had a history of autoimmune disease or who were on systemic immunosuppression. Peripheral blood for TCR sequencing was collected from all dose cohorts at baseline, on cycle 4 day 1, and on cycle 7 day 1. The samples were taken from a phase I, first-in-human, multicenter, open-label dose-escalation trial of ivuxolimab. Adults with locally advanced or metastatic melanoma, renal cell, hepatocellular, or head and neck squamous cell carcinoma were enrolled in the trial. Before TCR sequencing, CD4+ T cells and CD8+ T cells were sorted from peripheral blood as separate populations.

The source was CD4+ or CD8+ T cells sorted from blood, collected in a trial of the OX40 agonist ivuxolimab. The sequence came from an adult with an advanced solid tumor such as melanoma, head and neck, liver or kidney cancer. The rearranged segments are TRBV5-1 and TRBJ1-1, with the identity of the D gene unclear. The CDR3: CASSDASGMNTEAFF. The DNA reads TGCGCCAGCAGCGACGCCTCTGGGATGAACACTGAAGCTTTCTTT.